The next 31 T cell receptor beta chains were all read from a single sample in a study of T cell responses to AZD1222 COVID-19 vaccine. Sequencing used immunoSEQ multiplex PCR; TCRdb keeps in-frame clones, though not all of them. The sample holds 95,000 or so clones, about 88% seen once. The sequenced sample was peripheral blood, obtained on day 0 of AZD1222 vaccination. The origin of the receptors is an adult in good health.

This clone was detected only once. The chain is built from TRBV12-3 or TRBV12-4 and TRBJ1-2, with TRBD1 matching over 8 bases. V was clipped by 6 bases and J by 8 bases; unmatched bases: 2. CDR3 length: 11 residues. The CDR3 here is CASSHRGGYTF. In DNA form, the CDR3 reads TGTGCCAGCAGCCACAGGGGGGGCTACACCTTC.

This chain links TRBV19 with TRBJ1-5; no clear D gene. Germline CDR1 is LNHDA and CDR2 is SQIVND (reference sequence). There are 14 residues in the CDR3. V shed 3 bases and J shed 4 bases, with 10 bases lying between them. CDR3 coding DNA: TGTGCCAGTAGTATTTACGGGAGGAATCAGCCCCAGCATTTT. Translation: CASSIYGRNQPQHF.

The rearrangement links TRBV7-5 to TRBJ2-7. TRBV7-5 is labeled a pseudogene. This CDR3 is built from 15 residues. The CDR3: CAGFPWTESSYEQYF. CDR3 nucleotide sequence: TGTGCCGGATTCCCTTGGACGGAGAGCTCCTACGAGCAGTACTTC.

This clone has only one observation. The chain links TRBV5-8 to TRBJ1-2; D is ambiguous. The germline CDR1 and CDR2 sequences are SGHTS and YDEGEE. The CDR3 extends over 13 amino acids. Trimming took 0 bases from V and 7 from J, leaving 10 bases between them. The CDR3 DNA reads as TGTGCCAGCAGCTTGGGGCCGAGGGTTGGCTACACCTTC. It codes for CASSLGPRVGYTF. Combining the CDR3 with reference TRBV5-8 and TRBJ1-2 gives the whole variable domain EAGVTQSPTHLIKTRGQQATLRCSPISGHTSVYWYQQALGLGLQFLLWYDEGEERNRGNFPPRFSGRQFPNYSSELNVNALELEDSALYLCASSLGPRVGYTFGSGTRLTVV.

The genes are TRBV20-1 and TRBJ1-2; D not resolved. V dropped 0 bases and J dropped 7 bases, with 0 bases sitting between them. This CDR3 spans 9 amino acids. CDR1 is DFQATT, CDR2 SNEGSKA, per germline (reference sequence). The CDR3 is CSARDGYTF. Written as DNA, the CDR3 is TGCAGTGCTAGAGATGGCTACACCTTC.

The count of this clone is one. The rearrangement joins TRBV30 to TRBJ2-2, with D possibly being TRBD1 or TRBD2 (5 bases each). The CDR3 loop spans 16 amino acids. From germline, CDR1 is GTSNPN and CDR2 SVGIG (reference sequence). V was shortened by 7 bases and J by 1 base, with 19 bases between the two germline ends. DNA of the CDR3: TGTGCCTCCCTCCCGGGACCGATCAAGAACACCGGGGAGCTGTTTTTT. It yields the protein CASLPGPIKNTGELFF.

The J gene is TRBJ2-2, the V gene TRBV11-2; 11 bases map to TRBD1. Germline V lookup: CDR1 SGHAT, CDR2 FQNNGV. V dropped 5 bases and J dropped 4; count of bases not matched to a gene: 6. CDR3 length equals 16 residues. The CDR3 DNA sequence: TGTGCCAGCAGCCTGGGACAGGGGGGGTCCACCGGGGAGCTGTTTTTT. It yields the protein CASSLGQGGSTGELFF.

The V and J genes are TRBV28 and TRBJ2-5, with D perhaps matching TRBD2 (5 bases). With 2 bases removed from V and 5 bases from J, the gap between germline ends came to 12 bases. The CDR3 length is 14 residues. The V gene's germline CDR1 is MDHEN and CDR2 SYDVKM. The CDR3 loop is CASSLRGIGETQYF. CDR3 nucleotides: TGTGCCAGCAGTTTACGGGGAATTGGGGAGACCCAGTACTTC.

The chain recombines TRBV7-2 with TRBJ1-3; 12 nucleotides align to TRBD1. CDR3 length: 17 amino acids. Germline CDR1 SGHTA, CDR2 FQGNSA. Germline trimming cut 5 bases from V and 4 bases from J; bases unmatched to any gene: 9. The CDR3: CASSHPRDRGLGNTIYF. CDR3 sequence (DNA): TGTGCCAGCAGCCATCCCCGGGACAGGGGGCTCGGAAACACCATATATTTT. Full variable domain (missing parts from reference TRBV7-2 and TRBJ1-3): GAGVSQSPSNKVTEKGKDVELRCDPISGHTALYWYRQSLGQGLEFLIYFQGNSAPDKSGLPSDRFSAERTGGSVSTLTIQRTQQEDSAVYLCASSHPRDRGLGNTIYFGEGSWLTVV.

J is TRBJ2-5 and V is TRBV5-1; D may be TRBD2 (6 bases). The CDR3 has 17 residues. Deletions cut 0 bases from V and 0 bases from J, with 15 bases between. Germline CDR1 SGHRS, CDR2 YFSETQ. Written as DNA, the CDR3 is TGCGCCAGCAGCTTGGGTGTTGCGGGAATGTACCAAGAGACCCAGTACTTC. It is translated as CASSLGVAGMYQETQYF. Supplemented by reference TRBV5-1 and TRBJ2-5, the full variable domain reads KAGVTQTPRYLIKTRGQQVTLSCSPISGHRSVSWYQQTPGQGLQFLFEYFSETQRNKGNFPGRFSGRQFSNSRSEMNVSTLELGDSALYLCASSLGVAGMYQETQYFGPGTRLLVL.

The chain combines TRBV4-3 with TRBJ1-2; D gene ambiguous. Germline V CDR1 and CDR2: LGHNA, YSLEER. Deletions cut 2 bases from V and 11 bases from J, with 24 bases between. The CDR3 totals 16 residues. The CDR3 protein is CASSQREGVGEGGYTF. The DNA of the CDR3 is TGCGCCAGCAGCCAACGCGAGGGCGTAGGTGAAGGAGGGTACACCTTC.

The CDR3 DNA sequence: TGTGCCAGCAGCGATGAGATCCGGGACAAGAACACTGAAGCTTTCTTT. Translating gives CASSDEIRDKNTEAFF. The chain uses TRBV21-1 and TRBJ1-1; no check of the table's D call, TRBD1, against the DNA was made. TRBV21-1 represents a pseudogene. The CDR3 totals 16 residues.

This rearrangement joins TRBV3-1 (or the pseudogene TRBV3-2) to TRBJ1-2; 8 bases are a match to TRBD1. The J segment lost 5 bases and the V segment lost 4 bases, leaving 18 bases of the junction unmatched. This CDR3 has 18 residues. The V gene's germline CDR1 is LGHDT and CDR2 YNNKEL (reference sequence). CDR3 bases: TGTGCCAGCAGCCCTGTGTCAGGGGGCGTTTCAATGGGATATGGCTACACCTTC. As protein: CASSPVSGGVSMGYGYTF.

The chain links TRBV29-1 to TRBJ2-7; D call uncertain. V was shortened by 4 bases and J by 2 bases, with 9 bases between the two germline ends. Germline V gene sequence: CDR1 SQVTM, CDR2 ANQGSEA. The CDR3 is made up of 12 amino acids. The CDR3 DNA is TGCAGCGTTGGGGCCGGCACCTACGAGCAGTACTTC. It specifies CSVGAGTYEQYF.

The chain recombines TRBV19 with TRBJ2-2, with D possibly TRBD2 on 6 matching bases. Trimming pared 4 bases from V and 6 bases from J, leaving 18 bases between. CDR3 length equals 16 residues. Germline loops: CDR1 LNHDA, CDR2 SQIVND (reference sequence). CDR3 in amino acids: CASSTSATTFAGELFF. The CDR3 nucleotides are TGTGCCAGTAGTACTAGCGCCACGACTTTCGCCGGGGAGCTGTTTTTT.

The chain employs TRBV12-3 or TRBV12-4 and TRBJ1-1, with D hard to call. The CDR3 is 13 residues long. The V and J ends lost 0 bases and 5 bases respectively, with 7 bases between them. The CDR3: CASSLAIVTEAFF. The CDR3 bases are TGTGCCAGCAGTTTAGCAATCGTGACTGAAGCTTTCTTT.

The rearrangement links TRBV21-1 to TRBJ1-1. TRBV21-1 is reported as a pseudogene. CDR3 size: 13 residues. CDR3 region: CASSKGGEIEAFF. In DNA, the CDR3 is TGTGCCAGCAGCAAAGGAGGGGAGATTGAAGCTTTCTTT.

The chain couples TRBV5-1 to TRBJ1-2; 9 bases agree with TRBD1. Germline V gene sequence: CDR1 SGHRS, CDR2 YFSETQ. CDR3 size: 15 residues. V was pared by 3 bases and J by 2 bases, with 5 bases of the junction left unmatched. CDR3 region: CASSSGQGVNYGYTF. The CDR3 DNA reads TGCGCCAGCAGCTCGGGACAGGGCGTAAACTATGGCTACACCTTC.

Points on this clone: At one end the junction does not follow the germline gene, possibly because of a read error. The rearrangement joins TRBV19 to TRBJ1-4; D may be TRBD1 (6 bases). The CDR3 covers 17 residues. CDR1 and CDR2 (germline): LNHDA, SQIVND (reference sequence). The CDR3 region is CASSLDGGAGSYEKLFF. CDR3 nucleotide sequence: TGTGCCAGTAGTCTAGACGGGGGCGCGGGGAGTTATGAAAAACTGTTTTTT.

The J gene is TRBJ1-4, the V gene TRBV9; D ambiguous. This CDR3 has 14 amino acids. V shed 1 base and J shed 7 bases, with 11 bases lying between them. Germline CDR1 reads SGDLS; CDR2 reads YYNGEE. The CDR3 DNA reads as TGTGCCAGCAGCGTAAGGGCCGGTGGTGAAAAACTGTTTTTT. Its protein product is CASSVRAGGEKLFF.

This chain connects TRBV6-5 to TRBJ2-7; D possibly uses TRBD1 or TRBD2 (6 bases each). There are 13 residues in the CDR3. The V gene's germline CDR1 is MNHEY and CDR2 SVGAGI. The V gene lost 2 bases and the J gene lost 5 bases, with 10 bases spanning the gap. The CDR3: CASSYKGEDEQYF. CDR3 bases: TGTGCCAGCAGTTACAAGGGGGAGGACGAGCAGTACTTC.

The V call is TRBV18, the J call TRBJ1-3; D not resolved. The germline gives CDR1 KGHSH, CDR2 LQKENI. The CDR3 totals 15 residues. V was shortened by 5 bases and J by 0 bases, with 11 bases between the two germline ends. The CDR3: CASSAPFLSGNTIYF. The DNA for the CDR3 is TGTGCCAGCTCAGCCCCCTTTCTCTCTGGAAACACCATATATTTT.

The V and J genes are TRBV10-3 and TRBJ2-3; D might be TRBD2 (5 bases). Germline loops: CDR1 ENHRY, CDR2 SYGVKD. The CDR3 runs to 15 residues. Trimming cost V 4 bases and J 0 bases, with 11 bases left between them. This chain's CDR3 is CAISVRDLSTDTQYF. The CDR3 bases are TGTGCCATCAGTGTTCGGGATTTGAGCACAGATACGCAGTATTTT.

The V and J genes are TRBV6-5 and TRBJ1-3, with D maybe TRBD1 (5 bases). With 0 bases removed from V and 4 bases from J, the gap between germline ends came to 13 bases. CDR1 MNHEY and CDR2 SVGAGI come from the germline V gene. The CDR3 is 16 residues long. CDR3 sequence reads: CASSYSIKGPGNTIYF. CDR3 DNA: TGTGCCAGCAGTTACTCGATTAAGGGGCCAGGAAACACCATATATTTT.

The V call is TRBV5-1, the J call TRBJ2-3; a possible D gene is TRBD1 (5 bases). Trimming pared 0 bases from V and 2 bases from J, leaving 13 bases between. There are 16 residues in the CDR3. The germline V gene has CDR1 SGHRS and CDR2 YFSETQ. CDR3 coding DNA: TGCGCCAGCAGCTTGGCCAGTGGGGCTCTCACAGATACGCAGTATTTT. Its translation is CASSLASGALTDTQYF.

In its sample, this clone was seen a few times. The rearrangement joins TRBV2 to TRBJ1-5; D may be TRBD1 (5 bases). Deletions cut 6 bases from V and 2 bases from J, with 11 bases between. Germline lookup yields CDR1 SNHLY and CDR2 FYNNEI. CDR3 size: 14 residues. For the CDR3, the DNA is TGTGCCAGCAGGAACCGGGACGGCAATCAGCCCCAGCATTTT. Protein product: CASRNRDGNQPQHF.

The rearrangement joins TRBV10-3 to TRBJ2-7, with D possibly matching TRBD2 (5 bases). Germline V CDR1 and CDR2: ENHRY, SYGVKD. This CDR3 comprises 12 residues. Trimming removed 10 bases from V and 2 bases from J, with 12 bases in between. CDR3 protein: CATGRETYEQYF. The CDR3 DNA is TGTGCCACCGGACGGGAAACCTACGAGCAGTACTTC.

V and J are TRBV15 and TRBJ2-1, with a weak D call TRBD2 (7 bases). The CDR3 extends over 13 amino acids. Germline CDR1 is LNHNV and CDR2 is YYDKDF (reference sequence). Trimming shortened V by 5 bases and J by 7 bases, and 12 bases separated the two germline ends. The DNA for the CDR3 is TGTGCCACCAGCGGGGGGGCCCGTAATGAGCAGTTCTTC. Residues: CATSGGARNEQFF.

In this sample, this clone turned up once. The genes are TRBV12-3 or TRBV12-4 and TRBJ1-1; no firm D call. The CDR3 has 13 amino acids. V was clipped by 6 bases and J by 1 base, with 9 bases between them. CDR3 DNA sequence: TGTGCCAGCAGCCAAACAGCGAACACTGAAGCTTTCTTT. It translates to CASSQTANTEAFF.

CDR3 coding DNA: TGTGCCAGCAGCCCCCTCTGGGGAGGCAAGAACACTGAAGCTTTCTTT. This gives the protein CASSPLWGGKNTEAFF. The chain has TRBV14 and TRBJ1-1, with D uncertain. The V end was cut by 4 bases, the J end by 1 base, with 16 bases between. Germline V CDR1 and CDR2: SGHDN, FVKESK. This CDR3 spans 16 amino acids.

This chain joins TRBV11-2 and TRBJ1-2; the match to TRBD1 covers 10 bases. This CDR3 spans 17 amino acids. The germline gives CDR1 SGHAT, CDR2 FQNNGV. J gave up 8 bases and V 0 bases, and 12 bases lay outside the gene matches. The CDR3 DNA reads as TGTGCCAGCAGCTTAGATCTGTTGGGGACAGGGGTGGGCGGCTACACCTTC. Amino acids: CASSLDLLGTGVGGYTF.